This TCR beta chain comes out of a study of T cell changes during pregnancy in multiple sclerosis. Profiling relied on immunoSEQ multiplex PCR, and the TCRdb table lists in-frame clones only, not all of them. The sample yields tens of thousands of clones, about 92% seen once. Per the germline V gene, CDR1 is SGHRS and CDR2 is YFSETQ. CDR3 length: 13 residues. V was cut by 4 bases and J by 6 bases, with 14 bases left in between. The chain couples TRBV5-1 to TRBJ2-7; D perhaps matches TRBD2 (5 bases). Sequences were derived from peripheral blood, sampled in the third trimester of pregnancy. The sequence came from a female donor in good health, enrolled as a control in a pregnancy study. The CDR3 here is CASSLPEGREQYF. The CDR3 DNA is TGCGCCAGCAGCCTCCCTGAGGGCCGCGAGCAGTACTTC. Full variable domain (missing parts from reference TRBV5-1 and TRBJ2-7): KAGVTQTPRYLIKTRGQQVTLSCSPISGHRSVSWYQQTPGQGLQFLFEYFSETQRNKGNFPGRFSGRQFSNSRSEMNVSTLELGDSALYLCASSLPEGREQYFGPGTRLTVT.